The 14 T cell receptor beta chains below come from one sample, sequenced in a study of blood T cell repertoires in COVID-19. Clones were read by immunoSEQ multiplex PCR, and TCRdb kept only the in-frame ones, dropping some. The sample records tens of thousands of clones, roughly 82% being singletons. Sequencing input: peripheral blood. These receptors originate from a human donor in a cohort sampled during active COVID-19.

The chain has TRBV13 and TRBJ1-2, with 7 bases identical to TRBD1. This CDR3 has 16 amino acids. J was trimmed by 3 bases and V by 5 bases; bases with no gene match: 12. Germline assignment: CDR1 PRHDT and CDR2 FYEKMQ (reference sequence). In DNA, the CDR3 is TGTGCCAGCAGCCCTAAAGACAGGGTCGGGGACTATGGCTACACCTTC. This sequence encodes CASSPKDRVGDYGYTF.

This chain connects TRBV2 to TRBJ2-2; the match to TRBD1 covers 8 bases. CDR1 and CDR2 from the germline V gene are SNHLY and FYNNEI. The ends lost 7 bases at V and 3 bases at J; junction bases unmatched: 4. The CDR3 extends over 14 amino acids. The CDR3 sequence: CASKMDRDTGELFF. CDR3 nucleotide sequence: TGTGCCAGCAAGATGGACAGGGACACCGGGGAGCTGTTTTTT.

The chain combines TRBV6-5 with TRBJ1-5; D gene ambiguous. CDR1 is MNHEY and CDR2 is SVGAGI in the germline V gene. V was trimmed by 6 bases and J by 1 base, leaving 10 bases between them. The CDR3 runs 14 residues. As DNA, the CDR3 is TGTGCCAGCAGCCGGGGTAGGAGCAATCAGCCCCAGCATTTT. It yields the protein CASSRGRSNQPQHF.

The rearrangement joins TRBV27 to TRBJ2-5, with 10 bases identical to TRBD2. CDR3 length equals 18 residues. CDR1 and CDR2 (germline): MNHEY, SMNVEV (reference sequence). Trimming removed 6 bases from V and 2 bases from J; junction bases left unmatched: 15. The CDR3 coding sequence is TGTGCCAGCAGGAAGCGTTACCTAGCGGGAGCCCCTCAAGAGACCCAGTACTTC. Protein product: CASRKRYLAGAPQETQYF.

V usage is TRBV24-1 and J usage is TRBJ2-1, with TRBD1 matching 9 bases. The CDR3 totals 18 residues. The germline V gene has CDR1 KGHDR and CDR2 SFDVKD. V was clipped by 1 base and J by 8 bases; unmatched bases: 14. CDR3 sequence: CATSDLSRDRVDEDEQFF. Written as DNA, the CDR3 is TGTGCCACCAGTGATTTATCGAGGGACAGGGTGGATGAGGATGAGCAGTTCTTC.

The genes are TRBV7-8 and TRBJ2-7, with 12 nucleotides matching TRBD2. Germline loops: CDR1 SGHVS, CDR2 FQNEAQ. V lost 5 bases and J lost 3; bases outside the gene matches: 5. The length of the CDR3 is 15 residues. The CDR3 spells CASSQGLAGIYEQYF. CDR3 bases: TGTGCCAGCAGCCAAGGACTAGCGGGAATCTACGAGCAGTACTTC.

The rearrangement links TRBV5-1 to TRBJ2-5; D is ambiguous. Trimming took 5 bases from V and 5 from J, leaving 22 bases between them. This CDR3 region has 16 residues. In germline, CDR1 is SGHRS, CDR2 YFSETQ. The CDR3 DNA follows: TGCGCCAGCAGTCCGGTGCGCGGTCTTGGTTCGGAGACCCAGTACTTC. Translating it yields CASSPVRGLGSETQYF.

The J gene is TRBJ1-2, the V gene TRBV5-1; 7 bases line up with TRBD1. The CDR3 covers 14 residues. Germline V lookup: CDR1 SGHRS, CDR2 YFSETQ. J gave up 8 bases and V 4 bases, and 11 bases lay outside the gene matches. The CDR3 region has the DNA TGCGCCAGCAGCCCTACAGACAGGGTCAGGGGCTACACCTTC. Translating it yields CASSPTDRVRGYTF.

The CDR3 nucleotides read TGCAGTGCGACCGGGGTCTATGGCTACACCTTC. This encodes CSATGVYGYTF. This sequence joins TRBV20-1 and TRBJ1-2; D not resolved. From germline, CDR1 is DFQATT and CDR2 SNEGSKA (reference sequence). With 6 bases removed from V and 4 bases from J, the gap between germline ends came to 9 bases. The CDR3 totals 11 residues.

This chain uses TRBV28 with TRBJ2-5; 11 positions match TRBD2. The V gene's germline CDR1 is MDHEN and CDR2 SYDVKM. The CDR3 has 15 amino acids. With V trimmed by 6 bases and J by 3 bases, 6 bases remained unmatched. CDR3 residues: CASRTLAGGEETQYF. DNA of the CDR3: TGTGCCAGCAGAACTCTAGCGGGAGGAGAAGAGACCCAGTACTTC.

This chain connects TRBV4-3 to TRBJ1-1; 7 nucleotides agree with TRBD1. The V gene end was trimmed by 4 bases and the J gene end by 3 bases; junction bases not matched to a gene: 2. The CDR3 contains 13 residues. Germline-derived CDR1 and CDR2 are LGHNA and YSLEER. The CDR3 nucleotides read TGCGCCAGCAGCCTTCAGGGGGACACTGAAGCTTTCTTT. Translation: CASSLQGDTEAFF.

This chain links TRBV2 with TRBJ2-1, with 11 bases identical to TRBD2. In germline, CDR1 is SNHLY, CDR2 FYNNEI. Trimming removed 8 bases from V and 3 bases from J; junction bases left unmatched: 6. CDR3 size: 15 residues. The CDR3 is CASRTSGSLYNEQFF. Written as DNA, the CDR3 is TGTGCCAGCCGGACTAGCGGGTCACTCTACAATGAGCAGTTCTTC. The variable domain in full, with the rest retrieved from reference TRBV2 and TRBJ2-1, is EPEVTQTPSHQVTQMGQEVILRCVPISNHLYFYWYRQILGQKVEFLVSFYNNEISEKSEIFDDQFSVERPDGSNFTLKIRSTKLEDSAMYFCASRTSGSLYNEQFFGPGTRLTVL.

V usage is TRBV29-1 and J usage is TRBJ2-5; TRBD2 matches at 7 bases. The germline V gene encodes CDR1 SQVTM and CDR2 ANQGSEA. The CDR3 extends over 11 amino acids. V shed 6 bases and J 4 bases; nucleotides not matched to a gene: 2. The CDR3 loop reads CSVGGVETQYF. The CDR3 nucleotides read TGCAGCGTGGGGGGGGTAGAGACCCAGTACTTC.

The gene calls are TRBV11-2 and TRBJ1-1; maybe TRBD1 (5 bases). Germline V gene sequence: CDR1 SGHAT, CDR2 FQNNGV. CDR3 length: 15 residues. Trimming left V 4 bases short and J 4 bases short, with 16 bases between. In DNA form, the CDR3 reads TGTGCCAGCAGCTCCGCTCGAAGAAGGGGCACTGAAGCTTTCTTT. It is translated as CASSSARRRGTEAFF.